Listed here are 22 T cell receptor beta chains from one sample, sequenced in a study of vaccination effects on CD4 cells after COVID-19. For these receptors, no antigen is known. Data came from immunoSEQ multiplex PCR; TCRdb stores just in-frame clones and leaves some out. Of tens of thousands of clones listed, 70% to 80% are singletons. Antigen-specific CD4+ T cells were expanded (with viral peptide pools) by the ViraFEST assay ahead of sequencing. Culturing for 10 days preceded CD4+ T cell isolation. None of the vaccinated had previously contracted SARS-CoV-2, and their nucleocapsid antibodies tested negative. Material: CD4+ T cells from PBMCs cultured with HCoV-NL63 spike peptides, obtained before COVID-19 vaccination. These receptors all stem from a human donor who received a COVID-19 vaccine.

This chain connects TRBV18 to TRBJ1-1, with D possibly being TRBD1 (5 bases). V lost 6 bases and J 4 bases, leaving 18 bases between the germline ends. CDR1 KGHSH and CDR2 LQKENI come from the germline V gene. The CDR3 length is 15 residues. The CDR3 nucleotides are TGTGCCAGCTCTCGCCAGGGACTTGGACCCACTGAAGCTTTCTTT. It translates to CASSRQGLGPTEAFF.

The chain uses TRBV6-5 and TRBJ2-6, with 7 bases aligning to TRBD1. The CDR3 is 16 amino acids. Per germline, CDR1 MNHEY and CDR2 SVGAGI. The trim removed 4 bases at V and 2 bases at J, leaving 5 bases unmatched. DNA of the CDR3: TGTGCCAGCAGTTTTTACACAGGGGCTGGGGCCAACGTCCTGACTTTC. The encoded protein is CASSFYTGAGANVLTF.

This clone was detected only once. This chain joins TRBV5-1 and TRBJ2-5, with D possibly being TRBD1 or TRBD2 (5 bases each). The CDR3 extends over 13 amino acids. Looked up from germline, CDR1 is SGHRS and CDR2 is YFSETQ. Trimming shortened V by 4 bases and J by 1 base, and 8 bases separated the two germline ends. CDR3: CASSQGVQETQYF. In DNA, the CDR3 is TGCGCCAGCAGCCAGGGAGTCCAAGAGACCCAGTACTTC.

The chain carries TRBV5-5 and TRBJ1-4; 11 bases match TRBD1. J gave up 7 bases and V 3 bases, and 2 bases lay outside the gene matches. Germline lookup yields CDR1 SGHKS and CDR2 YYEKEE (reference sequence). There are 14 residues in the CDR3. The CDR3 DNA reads TGTGCCAGCAGCTCCGGGACAGGGGGTGAAAAACTGTTTTTT. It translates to CASSSGTGGEKLFF.

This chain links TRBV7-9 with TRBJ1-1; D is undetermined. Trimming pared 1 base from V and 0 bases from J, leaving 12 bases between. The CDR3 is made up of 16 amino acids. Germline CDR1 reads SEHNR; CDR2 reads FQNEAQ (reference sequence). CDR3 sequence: CASSLEAGGVNTEAFF. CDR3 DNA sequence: TGTGCCAGCAGCTTAGAGGCAGGCGGGGTGAACACTGAAGCTTTCTTT.

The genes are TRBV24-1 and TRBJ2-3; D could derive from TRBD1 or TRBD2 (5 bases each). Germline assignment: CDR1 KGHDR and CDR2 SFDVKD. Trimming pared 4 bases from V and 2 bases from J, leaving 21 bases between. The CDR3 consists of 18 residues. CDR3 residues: CATSELGTGRRNTDTQYF. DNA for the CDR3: TGTGCCACCAGTGAGCTGGGGACGGGCAGGAGAAACACAGATACGCAGTATTTT.

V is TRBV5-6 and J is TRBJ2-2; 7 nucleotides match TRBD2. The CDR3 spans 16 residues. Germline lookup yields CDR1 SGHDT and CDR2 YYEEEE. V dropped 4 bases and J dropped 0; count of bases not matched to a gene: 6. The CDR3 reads CASSGGGGANTGELFF. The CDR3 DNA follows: TGTGCCAGCAGCGGGGGGGGAGGGGCGAACACCGGGGAGCTGTTTTTT.

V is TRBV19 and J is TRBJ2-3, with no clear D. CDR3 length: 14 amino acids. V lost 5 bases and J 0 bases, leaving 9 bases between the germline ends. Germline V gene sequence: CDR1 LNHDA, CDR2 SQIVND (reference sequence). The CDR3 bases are TGTGCCAGTAGTGGCTCCTCTAGCACAGATACGCAGTATTTT. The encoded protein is CASSGSSSTDTQYF. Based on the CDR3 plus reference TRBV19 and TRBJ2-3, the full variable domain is DGGITQSPKYLFRKEGQNVTLSCEQNLNHDAMYWYRQDPGQGLRLIYYSQIVNDFQKGDIAEGYSVSREKKESFPLTVTSAQKNPTAFYLCASSGSSSTDTQYFGPGTRLTVL.

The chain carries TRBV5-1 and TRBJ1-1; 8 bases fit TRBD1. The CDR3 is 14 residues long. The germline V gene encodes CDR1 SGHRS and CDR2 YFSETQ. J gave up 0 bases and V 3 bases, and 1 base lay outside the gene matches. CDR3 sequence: CASSSTGVNTEAFF. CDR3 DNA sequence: TGCGCCAGCAGCTCGACAGGGGTGAACACTGAAGCTTTCTTT.

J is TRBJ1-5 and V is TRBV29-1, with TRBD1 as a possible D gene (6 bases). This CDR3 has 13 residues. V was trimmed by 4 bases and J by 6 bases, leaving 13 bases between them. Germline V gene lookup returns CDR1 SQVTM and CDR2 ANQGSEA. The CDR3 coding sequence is TGCAGCGTTGGGGCAGGGGTAGGTCAGCCCCAGCATTTT. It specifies CSVGAGVGQPQHF.

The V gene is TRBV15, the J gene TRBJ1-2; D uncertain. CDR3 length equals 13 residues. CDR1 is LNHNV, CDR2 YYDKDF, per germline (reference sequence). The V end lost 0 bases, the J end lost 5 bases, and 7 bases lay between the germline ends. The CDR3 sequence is CATSRDRQYGYTF. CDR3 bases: TGTGCCACCAGCAGAGATAGGCAATATGGCTACACCTTC.

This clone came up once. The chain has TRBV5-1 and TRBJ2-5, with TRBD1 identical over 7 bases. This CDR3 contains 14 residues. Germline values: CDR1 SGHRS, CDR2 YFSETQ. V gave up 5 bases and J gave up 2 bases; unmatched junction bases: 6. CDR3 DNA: TGCGCCAGCAGATCCGGGACAGTGCAAGAGACCCAGTACTTC. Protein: CASRSGTVQETQYF.

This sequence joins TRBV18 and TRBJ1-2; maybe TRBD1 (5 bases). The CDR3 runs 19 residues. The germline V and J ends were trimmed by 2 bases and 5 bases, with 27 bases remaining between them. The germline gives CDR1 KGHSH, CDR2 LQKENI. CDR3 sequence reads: CASSPGLSPGDGEDYGYTF. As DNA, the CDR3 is TGTGCCAGCTCACCAGGACTATCACCCGGGGACGGCGAAGATTATGGCTACACCTTC.

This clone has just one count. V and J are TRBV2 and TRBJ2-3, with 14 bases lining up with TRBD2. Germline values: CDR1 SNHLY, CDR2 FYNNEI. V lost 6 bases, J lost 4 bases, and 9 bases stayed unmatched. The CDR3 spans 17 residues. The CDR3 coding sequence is TGTGCCAGCAGCTTCTCGGGACTAGCGGGGGTACCAGATACGCAGTATTTT. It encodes CASSFSGLAGVPDTQYF.

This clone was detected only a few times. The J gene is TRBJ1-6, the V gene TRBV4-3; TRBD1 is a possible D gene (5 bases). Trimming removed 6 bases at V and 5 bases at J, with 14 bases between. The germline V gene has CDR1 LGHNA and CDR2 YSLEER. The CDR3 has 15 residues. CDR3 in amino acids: CASSYSGLDNSPLHF. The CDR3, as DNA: TGCGCCAGCAGTTATTCGGGGCTCGATAATTCACCCCTCCACTTT.

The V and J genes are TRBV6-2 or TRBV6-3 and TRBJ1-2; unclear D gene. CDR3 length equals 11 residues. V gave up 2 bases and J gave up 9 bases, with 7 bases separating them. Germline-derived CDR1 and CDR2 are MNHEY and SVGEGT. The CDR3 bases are TGTGCCAGCAGTTACCACATTAGCTACACCTTC. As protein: CASSYHISYTF.

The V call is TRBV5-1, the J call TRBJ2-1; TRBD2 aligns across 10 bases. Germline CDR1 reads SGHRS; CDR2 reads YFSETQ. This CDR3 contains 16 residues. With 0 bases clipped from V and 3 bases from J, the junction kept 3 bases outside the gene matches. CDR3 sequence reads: CASSLGLAGNYNEQFF. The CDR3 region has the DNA TGCGCCAGCAGCTTGGGACTAGCGGGTAACTACAATGAGCAGTTCTTC.

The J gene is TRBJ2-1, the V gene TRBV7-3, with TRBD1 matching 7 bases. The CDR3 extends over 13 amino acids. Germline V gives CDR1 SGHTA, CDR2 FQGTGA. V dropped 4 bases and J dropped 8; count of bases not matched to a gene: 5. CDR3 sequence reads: CASSSDREHEQFF. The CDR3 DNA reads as TGTGCCAGCAGCTCCGACAGGGAGCATGAGCAGTTCTTC.

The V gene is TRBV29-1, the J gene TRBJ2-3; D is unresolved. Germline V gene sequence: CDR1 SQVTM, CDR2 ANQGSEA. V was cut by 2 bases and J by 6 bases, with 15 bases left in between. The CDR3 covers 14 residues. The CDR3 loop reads CSVERPENQDTQYF. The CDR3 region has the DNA TGCAGCGTTGAACGACCAGAAAACCAGGATACGCAGTATTTT.

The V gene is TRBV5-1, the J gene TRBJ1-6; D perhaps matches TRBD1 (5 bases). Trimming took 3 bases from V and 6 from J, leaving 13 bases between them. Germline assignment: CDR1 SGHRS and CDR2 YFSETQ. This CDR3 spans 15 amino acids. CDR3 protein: CASSYGTESNSPLHF. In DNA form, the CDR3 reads TGCGCCAGCAGCTACGGGACGGAATCTAATTCACCCCTCCACTTT. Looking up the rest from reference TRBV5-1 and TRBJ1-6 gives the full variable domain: KAGVTQTPRYLIKTRGQQVTLSCSPISGHRSVSWYQQTPGQGLQFLFEYFSETQRNKGNFPGRFSGRQFSNSRSEMNVSTLELGDSALYLCASSYGTESNSPLHFGNGTRLTVT.

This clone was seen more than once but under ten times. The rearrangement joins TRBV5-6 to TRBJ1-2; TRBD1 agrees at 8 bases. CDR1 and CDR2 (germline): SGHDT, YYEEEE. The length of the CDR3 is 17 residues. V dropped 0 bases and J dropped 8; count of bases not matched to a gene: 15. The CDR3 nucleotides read TGTGCCAGCAGCTTGGTACTTCTCCGGGACAGGAGTGGAGGCTACACCTTC. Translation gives CASSLVLLRDRSGGYTF.

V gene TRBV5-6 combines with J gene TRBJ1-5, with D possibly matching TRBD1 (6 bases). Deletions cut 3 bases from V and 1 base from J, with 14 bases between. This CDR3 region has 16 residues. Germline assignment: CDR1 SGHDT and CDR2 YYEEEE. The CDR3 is CASSWGAGVSNQPQHF. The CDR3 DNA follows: TGTGCCAGCAGCTGGGGGGCAGGGGTAAGCAATCAGCCCCAGCATTTT.